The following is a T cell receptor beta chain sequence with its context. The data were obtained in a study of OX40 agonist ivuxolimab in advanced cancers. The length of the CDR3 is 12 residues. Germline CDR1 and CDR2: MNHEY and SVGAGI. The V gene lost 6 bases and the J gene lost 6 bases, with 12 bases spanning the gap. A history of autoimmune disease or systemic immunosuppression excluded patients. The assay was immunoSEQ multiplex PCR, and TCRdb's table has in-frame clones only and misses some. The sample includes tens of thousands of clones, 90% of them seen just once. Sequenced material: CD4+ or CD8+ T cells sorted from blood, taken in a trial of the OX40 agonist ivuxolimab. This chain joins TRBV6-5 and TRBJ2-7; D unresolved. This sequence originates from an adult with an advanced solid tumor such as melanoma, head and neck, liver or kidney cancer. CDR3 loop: CASSHGSGEQYF. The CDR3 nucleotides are TGTGCCAGCAGCCACGGGTCGGGCGAGCAGTACTTC.